A single sample is the source of the 20 T cell receptor beta chains below, sequenced in a study of T cells in Graves' hyperthyroidism and ophthalmopathy. RNA transcripts served as the template for amplifying TCR beta CDR3 regions. The TCR CDR3 was amplified in a first-round RT-PCR using the HTBI primer set. TCRdb itself ran the multiplex PCR reads through MiXCR, one entry per CDR3 protein. The sample carries 400,000 to 550,000 distinct CDR3 sequences, roughly a quarter recorded once. Sequenced input: blood. Source of these receptors: a woman aged 25 to 39 with Graves' ophthalmopathy.

This clonotype was seen a handful of times. J is TRBJ1-1 and V is TRBV7-8; a possible D gene is TRBD1 (6 bases). Trimming took 4 bases from V and 5 from J, leaving 17 bases between them. Per germline, CDR1 SGHVS and CDR2 FQNEAQ. CDR3 size: 15 residues. The CDR3 nucleotides are TGTGCCAGCAGCTCCGGGGGGTGGGGGCGAACTGAAGCTTTCTTT. Residues: CASSSGGWGRTEAFF.

This clonotype was counted at least ten times. This chain links TRBV6-2 or TRBV6-3 with TRBJ1-1; D might be TRBD1 (6 bases). V gave up 2 bases and J gave up 1 base, with 11 bases separating them. The germline V gene encodes CDR1 MNHEY and CDR2 SVGEGT. The length of the CDR3 is 15 residues. CDR3 coding DNA: TGTGCCAGCAGTTACCCCACGACAGGGAACACTGAAGCTTTCTTT. This sequence encodes CASSYPTTGNTEAFF.

V is TRBV20-1 and J is TRBJ1-5; no reliable D call. The germline V gene has CDR1 DFQATT and CDR2 SNEGSKA (reference sequence). This CDR3 spans 11 amino acids. The germline V and J ends were trimmed by 4 bases and 13 bases, with 14 bases remaining between them. The CDR3 region is CSAIDRRPQHF. The CDR3 DNA sequence: TGCAGTGCTATAGATAGGCGGCCTCAGCATTTT.

V usage is TRBV27 and J usage is TRBJ2-7; 7 bases fit TRBD1. The CDR3 has 14 residues. The germline V gene has CDR1 MNHEY and CDR2 SMNVEV (reference sequence). V lost 4 bases and J lost 3; bases outside the gene matches: 6. The CDR3 sequence: CASSSWTGDYEQYF. CDR3 in DNA: TGTGCCAGCAGTTCCTGGACAGGAGACTACGAGCAGTACTTC.

There are many counts of this clonotype. The CDR3, as DNA: TGCGCCAGCAGCCTTTTCCAGGGCCGCTATGGCTACACCTTC. Translating it yields CASSLFQGRYGYTF. The gene calls are TRBV5-1 and TRBJ1-2, with D possibly being TRBD1 (5 bases). Germline V lookup: CDR1 SGHRS, CDR2 YFSETQ. The V end was cut by 4 bases, the J end by 4 bases, with 14 bases between. CDR3 length: 14 amino acids.

This clonotype was seen many times. This chain joins TRBV6-1 and TRBJ1-2, with D possibly TRBD1 on 6 matching bases. This CDR3 has 15 amino acids. Germline lookup yields CDR1 MNHNS and CDR2 SASEGT. V shed 6 bases and J shed 6 bases, with 20 bases lying between them. This CDR3 is CASRGARVRRDGYTF. The CDR3 DNA is TGTGCCAGCAGGGGGGCCCGGGTGAGGCGGGATGGCTACACCTTC.

V gene TRBV13 combines with J gene TRBJ1-2, with 8 bases lining up with TRBD1. Trimming at V came to 4 bases and at J to 5 bases, leaving 6 bases not matched to a gene. This CDR3 contains 14 residues. The germline CDR1 and CDR2 sequences are PRHDT and FYEKMQ (reference sequence). The CDR3 DNA is TGTGCCAGCAGCTCCCGGGACAGGCAATATGGCTACACCTTC. Translated, it gives CASSSRDRQYGYTF. Full variable domain (outside the CDR3, taken from reference TRBV13 and TRBJ1-2): AAGVIQSPRHLIKEKRETATLKCYPIPRHDTVYWYQQGPGQDPQFLISFYEKMQSDKGSIPDRFSAQQFSDYHSELNMSSLELGDSALYFCASSSRDRQYGYTFGSGTRLTVV.

This clonotype was seen many times. The genes are TRBV6-1 and TRBJ1-2, with 7 positions matching TRBD1. The CDR3 extends over 14 amino acids. V was pared by 3 bases and J by 8 bases, with 9 bases of the junction left unmatched. From germline, CDR1 is MNHNS and CDR2 SASEGT. For the CDR3, the DNA is TGTGCCAGCAGTGAGATGAGGGGGCACGTGGGCTACACCTTC. This sequence encodes CASSEMRGHVGYTF.

This clonotype came up a few times. The chain carries TRBV12-3 or TRBV12-4 and TRBJ2-7; the D gene could be TRBD1 or TRBD2 (6 bases each). The CDR3 runs 16 residues. Trimming pared 1 base from V and 2 bases from J, leaving 15 bases between. CDR3 nucleotide sequence: TGTGCCAGCAGTTTAGGTGGGGGGCTAGGAACCTACGAGCAGTACTTC. Its translation: CASSLGGGLGTYEQYF.

This clonotype appeared many times. The chain employs TRBV12-3 or TRBV12-4 and TRBJ2-2; a possible D gene is TRBD1 (6 bases). This CDR3 has 14 amino acids. Trimming shortened V by 9 bases and J by 1 base, and 12 bases separated the two germline ends. The CDR3 here is CASTGTLNTGELFF. For the CDR3, the DNA is TGTGCCAGTACCGGGACACTGAACACCGGGGAGCTGTTTTTT.

A note on this clonotype: With a much larger clone just one base away, this may be a read error. CDR3 DNA: TGTGCCAGCAGTCGACAGGGATTGATGATAACTGAAGCTTGCTTT. Its translation is CASSRQGLMITEACF. The J gene is TRBJ1-1, the V gene TRBV27; TRBD1 matches 7 bases. Germline V gives CDR1 MNHEY, CDR2 SMNVEV (reference sequence). The CDR3 covers 15 residues.

The chain is built from TRBV11-2 and TRBJ2-7; possibly TRBD2 for D (5 bases). CDR1 and CDR2 from the germline V gene are SGHAT and FQNNGV. Trimming removed 3 bases at V and 2 bases at J, with 8 bases between. The CDR3 has 13 amino acids. The CDR3 protein is CASSLDFPYEQYF. The CDR3, as DNA: TGTGCCAGCAGCTTGGACTTCCCCTACGAGCAGTACTTC. The whole variable domain, filled in from reference TRBV11-2 and TRBJ2-7, reads EAGVAQSPRYKIIEKRQSVAFWCNPISGHATLYWYQQILGQGPKLLIQFQNNGVVDDSQLPKDRFSAERLKGVDSTLKIQPAKLEDSAVYLCASSLDFPYEQYFGPGTRLTVT.

As for this clonotype: Germline and junction disagree at one end, which may indicate a read error. This chain joins TRBV24-1 and TRBJ2-5, with a possible D match to TRBD2 (5 bases). This CDR3 contains 14 residues. The germline CDR1 and CDR2 sequences are KGHDR and SFDVKD. For the CDR3, the DNA is TGTGTCACCGAGAGTAGGACTCACCAAGAGACCCAGTACTTC. This codes for CVTESRTHQETQYF.

This clonotype was detected ten times or more. The CDR3: CASSQDLGSTWSSGGQETQYF. The CDR3 nucleotides read TGCGCCAGCAGCCAAGACCTAGGTTCAACGTGGTCTAGCGGGGGACAAGAGACCCAGTACTTC. The rearrangement uses TRBV4-1 and TRBJ2-5; 10 positions match TRBD2. Germline V gene data show CDR1 as MGHRA and CDR2 as YSYEKL. The J segment lost 2 bases and the V segment lost 0 bases, leaving 18 bases of the junction unmatched. CDR3 length: 21 amino acids.

This clonotype was detected only a few times. V usage is TRBV28 and J usage is TRBJ1-1; D is undetermined. The CDR3 totals 15 residues. V was clipped by 5 bases and J by 3 bases, with 16 bases between them. CDR1 is MDHEN, CDR2 SYDVKM, per germline. In DNA, the CDR3 is TGTGCCAGCAGTACGGAGATGAGGTGGGACACTGAAGCTTTCTTT. It yields the protein CASSTEMRWDTEAFF.

The rearrangement joins TRBV20-1 to TRBJ2-7; the match to TRBD2 covers 9 bases. The length of the CDR3 is 16 residues. V was clipped by 0 bases and J by 3 bases; unmatched bases: 9. Germline CDR1 is DFQATT and CDR2 is SNEGSKA (reference sequence). This CDR3 reads CSARDALAGPLYEQYF. The DNA for the CDR3 is TGCAGTGCTAGAGATGCCCTAGCGGGACCACTCTACGAGCAGTACTTC.

Ten or more counts support this clonotype. This chain joins TRBV6-5 and TRBJ1-1, with 8 positions matching TRBD1. Germline V gene data show CDR1 as MNHEY and CDR2 as SVGAGI. CDR3 length: 14 residues. Unmatched junction bases numbered 3, after V lost 2 bases and J lost 4 bases. CDR3 DNA sequence: TGTGCCAGCAGTTACGGACAGGGTAGCACTGAAGCTTTCTTT. Amino acids: CASSYGQGSTEAFF.

This clonotype was detected ten times or more. The chain recombines TRBV28 with TRBJ2-7, with 8 bases lining up with TRBD1. The CDR3 is 14 amino acids. CDR1 and CDR2 from the germline V gene are MDHEN and SYDVKM. The V segment lost 4 bases and the J segment 2 bases; nucleotides outside the gene matches: 4. This chain's CDR3 is CASSSMGQAYEQYF. The CDR3 DNA sequence: TGTGCCAGCAGTTCAATGGGACAGGCCTACGAGCAGTACTTC.

This clonotype was found many times. V is TRBV6-1 and J is TRBJ1-2, with a tentative D call TRBD1 (5 bases). CDR1 is MNHNS and CDR2 is SASEGT in the germline V gene. V lost 2 bases and J 2 bases, leaving 9 bases between the germline ends. The CDR3 has 14 amino acids. In DNA, the CDR3 is TGTGCCAGCAGTGAAAAGACAGAAAACTATGGCTACACCTTC. This gives the protein CASSEKTENYGYTF.

Ten or more counts support this clonotype. V usage is TRBV4-2 and J usage is TRBJ2-5; no reliable D call. Trimming took off 1 base at V and 4 bases at J, with 4 bases between the two ends. This CDR3 spans 12 amino acids. CDR1 LGHNA and CDR2 YNFKEQ come from the germline V gene. The CDR3, as DNA: TGTGCCAGCAGCCAAGCCCCAGAGACCCAGTACTTC. Translating gives CASSQAPETQYF.